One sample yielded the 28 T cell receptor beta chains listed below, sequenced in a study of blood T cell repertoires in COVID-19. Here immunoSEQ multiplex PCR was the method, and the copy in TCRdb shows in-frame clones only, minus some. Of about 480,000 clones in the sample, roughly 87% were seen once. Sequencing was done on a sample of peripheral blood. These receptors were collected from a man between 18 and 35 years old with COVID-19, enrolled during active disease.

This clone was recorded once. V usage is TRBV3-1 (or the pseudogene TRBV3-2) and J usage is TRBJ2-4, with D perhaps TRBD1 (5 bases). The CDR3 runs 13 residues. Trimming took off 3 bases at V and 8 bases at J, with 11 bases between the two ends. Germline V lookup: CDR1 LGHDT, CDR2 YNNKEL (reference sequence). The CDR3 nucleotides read TGTGCCAGCAGCCACCAGGGAAGGGACATTCAGTACTTC. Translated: CASSHQGRDIQYF.

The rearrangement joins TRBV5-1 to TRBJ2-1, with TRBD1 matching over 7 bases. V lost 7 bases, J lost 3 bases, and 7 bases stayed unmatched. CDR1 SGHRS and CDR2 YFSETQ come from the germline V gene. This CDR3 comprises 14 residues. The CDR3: CASSRDRNYNEQFF. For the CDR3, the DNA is TGCGCCAGCTCCCGGGACAGAAACTACAATGAGCAGTTCTTC. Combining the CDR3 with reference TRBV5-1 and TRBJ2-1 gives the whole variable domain KAGVTQTPRYLIKTRGQQVTLSCSPISGHRSVSWYQQTPGQGLQFLFEYFSETQRNKGNFPGRFSGRQFSNSRSEMNVSTLELGDSALYLCASSRDRNYNEQFFGPGTRLTVL.

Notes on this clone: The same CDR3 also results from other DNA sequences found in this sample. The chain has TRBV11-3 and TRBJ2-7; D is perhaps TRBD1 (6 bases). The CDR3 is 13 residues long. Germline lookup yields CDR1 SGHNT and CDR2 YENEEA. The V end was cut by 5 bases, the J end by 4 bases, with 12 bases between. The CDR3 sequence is CASSPGTPYEQYF. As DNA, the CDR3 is TGTGCCAGCAGCCCCGGGACACCTTACGAGCAGTACTTC.

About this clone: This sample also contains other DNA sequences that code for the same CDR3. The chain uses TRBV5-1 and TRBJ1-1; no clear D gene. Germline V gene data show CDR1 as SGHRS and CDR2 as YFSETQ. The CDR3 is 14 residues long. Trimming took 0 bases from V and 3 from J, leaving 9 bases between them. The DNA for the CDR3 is TGCGCCAGCAGCTTGGTTCCCGGAGACACTGAAGCTTTCTTT. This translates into CASSLVPGDTEAFF.

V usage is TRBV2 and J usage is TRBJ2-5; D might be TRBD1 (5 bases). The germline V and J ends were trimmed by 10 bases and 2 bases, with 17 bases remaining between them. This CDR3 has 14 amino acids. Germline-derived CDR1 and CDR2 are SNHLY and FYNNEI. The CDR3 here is CANPLDREQETQYF. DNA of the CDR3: TGTGCCAACCCCCTCGACAGAGAGCAAGAGACCCAGTACTTC.

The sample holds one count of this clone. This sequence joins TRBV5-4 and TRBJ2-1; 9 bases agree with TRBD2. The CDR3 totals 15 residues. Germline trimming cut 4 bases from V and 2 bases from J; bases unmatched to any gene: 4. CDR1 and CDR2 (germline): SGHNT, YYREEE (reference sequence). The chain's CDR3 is CASSPRGGPYNEQFF. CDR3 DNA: TGTGCCAGCAGCCCGCGGGGGGGGCCCTACAATGAGCAGTTCTTC.

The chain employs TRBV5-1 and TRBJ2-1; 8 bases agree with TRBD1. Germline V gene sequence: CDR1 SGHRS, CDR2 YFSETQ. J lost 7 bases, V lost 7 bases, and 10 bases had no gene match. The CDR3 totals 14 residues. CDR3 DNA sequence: TGCGCCAGCTTCCGAGGACAGGGACGAAATGAGCAGTTCTTC. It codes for CASFRGQGRNEQFF.

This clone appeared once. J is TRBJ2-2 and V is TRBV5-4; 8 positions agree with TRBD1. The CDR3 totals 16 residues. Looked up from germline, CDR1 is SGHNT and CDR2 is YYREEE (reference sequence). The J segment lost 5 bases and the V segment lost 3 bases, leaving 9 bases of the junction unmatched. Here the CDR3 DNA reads TGTGCCAGCAGCTCCGGACAGGGCGTACGAACCGGGGAGCTGTTTTTT. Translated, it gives CASSSGQGVRTGELFF.

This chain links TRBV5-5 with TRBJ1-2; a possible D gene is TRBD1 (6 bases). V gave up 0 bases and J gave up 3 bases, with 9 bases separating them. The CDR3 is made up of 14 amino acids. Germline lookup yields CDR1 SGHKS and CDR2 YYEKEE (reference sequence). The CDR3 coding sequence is TGTGCCAGCAGCTTGGGGACAGAGGACTATGGCTACACCTTC. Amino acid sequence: CASSLGTEDYGYTF.

The CDR3 nucleotides are TGTGCCAGCAGTAAGTCAAGAGGGAGACAAGAAAAACTGTTTTTT. Translated: CASSKSRGRQEKLFF. The genes are TRBV25-1 and TRBJ1-4; no definite D call. The CDR3 has 15 amino acids. The V gene lost 5 bases and the J gene lost 8 bases, with 18 bases spanning the gap. Germline assignment: CDR1 MGHDK and CDR2 SYGVNS.

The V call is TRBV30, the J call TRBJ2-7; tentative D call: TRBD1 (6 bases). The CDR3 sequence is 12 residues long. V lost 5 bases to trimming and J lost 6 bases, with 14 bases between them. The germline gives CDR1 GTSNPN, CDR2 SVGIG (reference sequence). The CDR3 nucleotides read TGTGCCTGGTCCCACCAAGGGGGCGAGCAGTACTTC. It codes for CAWSHQGGEQYF.

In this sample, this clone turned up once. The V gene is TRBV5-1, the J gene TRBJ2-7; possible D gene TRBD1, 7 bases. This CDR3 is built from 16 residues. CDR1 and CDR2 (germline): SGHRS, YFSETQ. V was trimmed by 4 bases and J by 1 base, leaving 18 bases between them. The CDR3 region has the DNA TGCGCCAGCAGCCCAGAGGAGGGGGCGAGTTCCTACGAGCAGTACTTC. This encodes CASSPEEGASSYEQYF.

The CDR3 is CASSWVAGITYEQYF. The CDR3 DNA reads TGTGCCAGCAGCTGGGTAGCGGGGATTACCTACGAGCAGTACTTC. The J gene is TRBJ2-7, the V gene TRBV11-3; 8 bases are shared with TRBD2. Germline CDR1 reads SGHNT; CDR2 reads YENEEA. The CDR3 consists of 15 residues. The V and J ends lost 4 bases and 2 bases, in that order; junction bases with no gene match: 7.

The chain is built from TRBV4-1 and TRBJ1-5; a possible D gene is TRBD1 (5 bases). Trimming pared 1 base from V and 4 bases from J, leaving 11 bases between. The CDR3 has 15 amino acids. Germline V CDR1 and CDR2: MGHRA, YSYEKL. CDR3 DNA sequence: TGCGCCAGCAGCCAAGCAGGCCAGGGTAATCAGCCCCAGCATTTT. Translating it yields CASSQAGQGNQPQHF.

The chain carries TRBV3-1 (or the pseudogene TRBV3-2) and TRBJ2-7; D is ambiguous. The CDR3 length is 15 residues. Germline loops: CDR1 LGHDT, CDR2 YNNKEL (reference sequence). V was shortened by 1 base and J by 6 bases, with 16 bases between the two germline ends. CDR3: CASSQALGFFREQYF. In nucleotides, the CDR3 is TGTGCCAGCAGCCAAGCCCTGGGCTTCTTTCGCGAGCAGTACTTC.

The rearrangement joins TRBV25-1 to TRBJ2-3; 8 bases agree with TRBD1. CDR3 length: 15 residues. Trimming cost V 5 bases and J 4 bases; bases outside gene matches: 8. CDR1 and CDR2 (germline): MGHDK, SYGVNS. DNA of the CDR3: TGTGCCAGCAGTTCCCGACAGGGGATCGCAGATACGCAGTATTTT. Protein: CASSSRQGIADTQYF.

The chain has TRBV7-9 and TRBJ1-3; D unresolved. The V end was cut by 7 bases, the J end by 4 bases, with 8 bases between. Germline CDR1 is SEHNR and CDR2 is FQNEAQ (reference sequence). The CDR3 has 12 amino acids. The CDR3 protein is CASTALGNTIYF. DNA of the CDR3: TGTGCCAGCACCGCGCTCGGAAACACCATATATTTT.

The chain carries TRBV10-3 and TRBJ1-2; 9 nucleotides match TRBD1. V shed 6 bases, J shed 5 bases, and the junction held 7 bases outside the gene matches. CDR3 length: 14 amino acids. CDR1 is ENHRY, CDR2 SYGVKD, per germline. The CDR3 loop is CAIRGQGHSYGYTF. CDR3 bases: TGTGCCATCAGGGGACAGGGCCATTCTTATGGCTACACCTTC.

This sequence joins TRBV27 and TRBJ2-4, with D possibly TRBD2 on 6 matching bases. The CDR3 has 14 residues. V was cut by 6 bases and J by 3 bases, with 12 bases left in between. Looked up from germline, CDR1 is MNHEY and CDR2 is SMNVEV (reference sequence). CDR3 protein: CASRRQGGKNIQYF. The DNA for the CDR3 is TGTGCCAGCAGGCGTCAGGGAGGCAAAAACATTCAGTACTTC.

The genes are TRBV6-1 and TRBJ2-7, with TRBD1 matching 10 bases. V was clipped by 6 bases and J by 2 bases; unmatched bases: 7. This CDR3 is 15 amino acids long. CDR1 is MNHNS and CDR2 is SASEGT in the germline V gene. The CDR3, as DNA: TGTGCCAGCAGAGACCGACAGGGGGCACCCTACGAGCAGTACTTC. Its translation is CASRDRQGAPYEQYF.

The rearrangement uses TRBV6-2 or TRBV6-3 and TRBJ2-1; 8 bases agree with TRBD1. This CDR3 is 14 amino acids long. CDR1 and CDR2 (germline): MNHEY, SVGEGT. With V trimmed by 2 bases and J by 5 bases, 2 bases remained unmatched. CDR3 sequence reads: CASSYRQGNNEQFF. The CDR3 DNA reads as TGTGCCAGCAGTTACAGACAGGGGAACAATGAGCAGTTCTTC.

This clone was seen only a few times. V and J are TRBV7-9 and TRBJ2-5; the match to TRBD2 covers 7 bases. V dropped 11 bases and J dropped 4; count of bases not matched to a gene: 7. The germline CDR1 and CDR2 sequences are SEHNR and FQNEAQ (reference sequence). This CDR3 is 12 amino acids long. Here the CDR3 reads CASGRDGETQYF. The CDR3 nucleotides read TGTGCCTCAGGGAGGGATGGAGAGACCCAGTACTTC.

CDR3 sequence (DNA): TGTGCCATCGGGGCAGGGGCTCAAGAGACCCAGTACTTC. As protein: CAIGAGAQETQYF. The chain uses TRBV10-3 and TRBJ2-5; perhaps TRBD1 as D (6 bases). There are 13 residues in the CDR3. V was clipped by 8 bases and J by 2 bases, with 12 bases between them. Germline CDR1 is ENHRY and CDR2 is SYGVKD.

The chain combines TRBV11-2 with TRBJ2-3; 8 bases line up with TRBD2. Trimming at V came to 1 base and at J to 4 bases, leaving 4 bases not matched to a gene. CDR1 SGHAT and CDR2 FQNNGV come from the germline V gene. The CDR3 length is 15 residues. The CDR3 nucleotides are TGTGCCAGCAGCTTAGTTTGGCGGGGGGCAGATACGCAGTATTTT. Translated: CASSLVWRGADTQYF.

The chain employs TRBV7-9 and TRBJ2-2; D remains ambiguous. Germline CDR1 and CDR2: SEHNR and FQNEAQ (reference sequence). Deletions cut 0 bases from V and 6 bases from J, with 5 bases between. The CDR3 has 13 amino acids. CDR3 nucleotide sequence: TGTGCCAGCAGCTTAGCATCGGCCGGGGAGCTGTTTTTT. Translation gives CASSLASAGELFF. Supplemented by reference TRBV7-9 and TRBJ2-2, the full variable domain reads DTGVSQNPRHKITKRGQNVTFRCDPISEHNRLYWYRQTLGQGPEFLTYFQNEAQLEKSRLLSDRFSAERPKGSFSTLEIQRTEQGDSAMYLCASSLASAGELFFGEGSRLTVL.

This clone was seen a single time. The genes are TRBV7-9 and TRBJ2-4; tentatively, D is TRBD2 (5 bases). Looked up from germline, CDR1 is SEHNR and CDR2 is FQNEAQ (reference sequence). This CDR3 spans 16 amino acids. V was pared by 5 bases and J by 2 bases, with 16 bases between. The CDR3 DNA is TGTGCCAGCAGCCTGATTGGTGGGGAGCCCAAAAACATTCAGTACTTC. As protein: CASSLIGGEPKNIQYF.

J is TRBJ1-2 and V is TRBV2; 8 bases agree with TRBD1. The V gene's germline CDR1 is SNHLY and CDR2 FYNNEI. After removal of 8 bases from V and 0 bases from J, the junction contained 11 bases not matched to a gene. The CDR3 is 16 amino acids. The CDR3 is CASLVQGAAANYGYTF. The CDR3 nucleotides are TGTGCCAGCTTAGTCCAGGGGGCCGCAGCTAACTATGGCTACACCTTC.

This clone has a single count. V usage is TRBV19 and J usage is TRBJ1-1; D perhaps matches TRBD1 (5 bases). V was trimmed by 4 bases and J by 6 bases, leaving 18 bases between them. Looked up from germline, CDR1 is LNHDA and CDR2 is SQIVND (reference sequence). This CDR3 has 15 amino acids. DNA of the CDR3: TGTGCCAGTAGTAAACAACCTCAGGGAAGGGCTGAAGCTTTCTTT. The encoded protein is CASSKQPQGRAEAFF.